A single sample is the source of the 6 T cell receptor beta chains below, sequenced in a study of shared clonotypes between healthy human individuals. Measured with immunoSEQ multiplex PCR; TCRdb has only the in-frame clones, and not every one. The repertoire holds under 2,000,000 clones, with about 94% as singletons. Terminally differentiated effector memory CD45RA+ cells were excluded by CCR7 positive selection of CD45RO-negative cells. Specimen: naive CD8+ T cells sorted from blood. The receptors were gathered from a man aged 18 to 29 in good health.

This chain joins TRBV11-1 and TRBJ2-4; D gene uncertain. CDR1 and CDR2 (germline): SGHAT, FQDESV (reference sequence). The V gene lost 0 bases and the J gene lost 0 bases, with 12 bases spanning the gap. The CDR3 has 17 amino acids. As DNA, the CDR3 is TGTGCCAGCAGCTTAGCAGAGACGCCCCTAGCCAAAAACATTCAGTACTTC. Amino acids: CASSLAETPLAKNIQYF.

The CDR3 loop reads CATDRPGELFF. CDR3 in DNA: TGTGCCACCGACCGGCCCGGGGAGCTGTTTTTT. The rearrangement uses TRBV6-6 and TRBJ2-2; D uncertain. Germline loops: CDR1 MNHNY, CDR2 SVGAGI (reference sequence). CDR3 length equals 11 residues. V was clipped by 10 bases and J by 6 bases, with 9 bases between them.

This rearrangement joins TRBV19 to TRBJ1-6, with TRBD1 identical over 10 bases. V gave up 5 bases and J gave up 8 bases; unmatched junction bases: 9. Germline CDR1 reads LNHDA; CDR2 reads SQIVND (reference sequence). This CDR3 has 16 residues. CDR3 sequence: CASSAVDRGLYSPLHF. DNA for the CDR3: TGTGCCAGTAGTGCCGTTGACAGGGGGCTGTATTCACCCCTCCACTTT.

The chain couples TRBV9 to TRBJ1-2, with 7 bases lining up with TRBD1. Germline V gene sequence: CDR1 SGDLS, CDR2 YYNGEE. The CDR3 loop spans 14 amino acids. Trimming removed 5 bases from V and 6 bases from J; junction bases left unmatched: 10. CDR3 sequence reads: CASSQGRGWDGYTF. In DNA form, the CDR3 reads TGTGCCAGCAGTCAGGGCAGGGGGTGGGATGGCTACACCTTC.

CDR3 DNA: TGTGCCAGCAGCCGAGAAGCTGCCTACGAGCAGTACTTC. Protein: CASSREAAYEQYF. The chain employs TRBV7-9 and TRBJ2-7; no definite D call. In germline, CDR1 is SEHNR, CDR2 FQNEAQ (reference sequence). The V end lost 5 bases, the J end lost 2 bases, and 10 bases lay between the germline ends. The CDR3 consists of 13 residues.

The chain has TRBV5-6 and TRBJ1-1; D unclear. This CDR3 has 13 amino acids. CDR1 and CDR2 from the germline V gene are SGHDT and YYEEEE. V dropped 0 bases and J dropped 2 bases, with 5 bases sitting between them. The CDR3 region has the DNA TGTGCCAGCAGCTTGGAGTTTAACACTGAAGCTTTCTTT. The encoded protein is CASSLEFNTEAFF.